This T cell receptor (beta chain) is drawn from a study of cytomegalovirus exposure and HLA in healthy donors. The study's findings and limits: Being productive about 87% or about 30% of the time was typical of most TCR beta V segments in an earlier analysis. The HLA-A and HLA-B alleles of most subjects were reportedly predicted accurately from TCR beta sequences. A later analysis showed that HLA-associated TCR beta chains had undergone more clonal expansion than equally common others.

Notes on this clone: What it recognizes is unknown.

The primer mix had 60 Vbeta and 13 Jbeta primers. Libraries were prepared by immunoSEQ multiplex PCR; TCRdb keeps only in-frame clonotypes and omits some of them. The table includes some 190,000 clones, about 88% detected once. The receptor comes from a woman aged 30 to 39 in good health and CMV-seronegative. The specimen sequenced was PBMCs.

The CDR3 bases are TGTGCCAGCAGCTTACGGACTAGCGGCCAAGAGACCCAGTACTTC. This translates into CASSLRTSGQETQYF. J is TRBJ2-5 and V is TRBV11-3; TRBD2 aligns across 10 bases. The CDR3 spans 15 residues. Per germline, CDR1 SGHNT and CDR2 YENEEA. Trimming cost V 2 bases and J 1 base; bases outside gene matches: 1.